The 17 T cell receptor beta chains below all came from one sample that was sequenced in a study of TIL therapy for anti-PD-1-resistant metastatic lung cancer. Time point noted: pre-treatment sample, taken before nivolumab and TIL therapy. This was the immunoSEQ v3 assay. TCRdb's copy holds only in-frame clones and misses some; the assay was immunoSEQ multiplex PCR. The sample has approximately 22,000 clones, 70% to 85% seen once; the top ten hold approximately 2%. The specimen was blood, collected at baseline. Source of these receptors: a person aged 25 to 80 with non-small cell lung cancer.

J is TRBJ1-4 and V is TRBV28; perhaps TRBD1 as D (5 bases). CDR1 and CDR2 from the germline V gene are MDHEN and SYDVKM. The CDR3 consists of 13 residues. V shed 5 bases and J shed 13 bases, with 17 bases lying between them. The DNA of the CDR3 is TGTGCCAGCAGTCTAACCTCAGGGAAGAGACTGTTTTTT. This encodes CASSLTSGKRLFF.

In DNA form, the CDR3 reads TGTGCCAGCAGTCGACTAGTTTCTGGAGAGACCCAGTACTTC. This codes for CASSRLVSGETQYF. This chain connects TRBV2 to TRBJ2-5; D is perhaps TRBD2 (6 bases). This CDR3 spans 14 amino acids. V was cut by 5 bases and J by 4 bases, with 14 bases left in between. Per germline, CDR1 SNHLY and CDR2 FYNNEI. Variable domain in full (rest from reference TRBV2 and TRBJ2-5): EPEVTQTPSHQVTQMGQEVILRCVPISNHLYFYWYRQILGQKVEFLVSFYNNEISEKSEIFDDQFSVERPDGSNFTLKIRSTKLEDSAMYFCASSRLVSGETQYFGPGTRLLVL.

J is TRBJ2-7 and V is TRBV14; D could derive from TRBD1 or TRBD2 (5 bases each). The CDR3 covers 13 residues. CDR1 is SGHDN, CDR2 FVKESK, per germline. V shed 0 bases and J shed 6 bases, with 9 bases lying between them. The CDR3 loop is CASSQDLGTEQYF. The CDR3 nucleotides are TGTGCCAGCAGCCAAGATTTAGGGACCGAGCAGTACTTC.

The rearrangement joins TRBV21-1 to TRBJ1-5. TRBV21-1 is an annotated pseudogene. This CDR3 spans 14 amino acids. The CDR3 here is CASSMPPPGLPQHF. The DNA for the CDR3 is TGTGCCAGCAGCATGCCGCCCCCCGGTCTGCCCCAGCATTTT.

The chain is built from TRBV6-4 and TRBJ1-2; TRBD1 might be the D (5 bases). Trimming removed 6 bases at V and 4 bases at J, with 18 bases between. The CDR3 sequence is 15 residues long. Germline values: CDR1 MRHNA, CDR2 SNTAGT. CDR3 protein: CASRSLGGTGYGYTF. CDR3 nucleotide sequence: TGTGCCAGCAGGAGCCTCGGGGGAACTGGCTATGGCTACACCTTC.

This clone was seen a few times. V and J are TRBV10-2 and TRBJ1-2, with 7 bases fitting TRBD1. The trim removed 10 bases at V and 2 bases at J, leaving 10 bases unmatched. This CDR3 region has 14 residues. Germline V CDR1 and CDR2: WSHSY, SAAADI. The CDR3 loop reads CAIHTTGSNYGYTF. Here the CDR3 DNA reads TGCGCCATCCACACGACAGGGAGCAACTATGGCTACACCTTC.

This clone was detected a few times. This sequence joins TRBV2 and TRBJ1-1, with 10 bases aligning to TRBD1. CDR3 length: 15 residues. Looked up from germline, CDR1 is SNHLY and CDR2 is FYNNEI. Trimming removed 6 bases from V and 3 bases from J; junction bases left unmatched: 7. The CDR3 nucleotides are TGTGCCAGCAGCGAGTCTGACAGGGGGCACACTGAAGCTTTCTTT. It codes for CASSESDRGHTEAFF.

The J gene is TRBJ1-5, the V gene TRBV5-1; no clear D gene. Trimming cost V 0 bases and J 6 bases, with 13 bases left between them. CDR1 and CDR2 (germline): SGHRS, YFSETQ. CDR3 length: 15 amino acids. The CDR3 loop reads CASSLAGGAGQPQHF. Written as DNA, the CDR3 is TGCGCCAGCAGCTTGGCCGGCGGTGCTGGTCAGCCCCAGCATTTT.

V usage is TRBV6-4 and J usage is TRBJ1-3, with D perhaps TRBD1 (6 bases). This CDR3 region has 15 residues. The V end was cut by 6 bases, the J end by 0 bases, with 12 bases between. Per germline, CDR1 MRHNA and CDR2 SNTAGT. CDR3 nucleotides: TGTGCCAGCAGCCAGGGGACCTCCTCTGGAAACACCATATATTTT. Amino acids: CASSQGTSSGNTIYF.

This sequence joins TRBV15 and TRBJ1-3; TRBD1 might be the D (5 bases). V was clipped by 4 bases and J by 0 bases, with 13 bases between them. This CDR3 is 16 amino acids long. CDR1 and CDR2 from the germline V gene are LNHNV and YYDKDF (reference sequence). The CDR3 coding sequence is TGTGCCACCAGCACCACAGGCTTTACCTCTGGAAACACCATATATTTT. Translation gives CATSTTGFTSGNTIYF.

In this sample, this clone turned up a few times. The rearrangement links TRBV10-2 to TRBJ1-1; 7 positions agree with TRBD1. The CDR3 sequence is 13 residues long. CDR1 is WSHSY, CDR2 SAAADI, per germline. With 4 bases clipped from V and 11 bases from J, the junction kept 10 bases outside the gene matches. CDR3 sequence reads: CASSGQGMSWAFF. CDR3 in DNA: TGCGCCAGCAGTGGACAGGGAATGAGTTGGGCTTTCTTT.

CDR3 in amino acids: CAISGTWSSGYEQYF. In nucleotides, the CDR3 is TGTGCCATCAGTGGGACGTGGAGTAGCGGTTACGAGCAGTACTTC. The chain couples TRBV10-3 to TRBJ2-7; D possibly corresponds to TRBD2 (6 bases). V was trimmed by 4 bases and J by 4 bases, leaving 17 bases between them. The length of the CDR3 is 15 residues. CDR1 and CDR2 (germline): ENHRY, SYGVKD.

The V and J genes are TRBV28 and TRBJ2-6; D gene ambiguous. The germline V gene has CDR1 MDHEN and CDR2 SYDVKM. V lost 8 bases and J 4 bases, leaving 9 bases between the germline ends. The CDR3 consists of 13 residues. The CDR3: CASQTYGANVLTF. CDR3 coding DNA: TGTGCCAGCCAGACTTACGGGGCCAACGTCCTGACTTTC.

The V gene is TRBV18, the J gene TRBJ2-5, with TRBD1 matching over 8 bases. The germline gives CDR1 KGHSH, CDR2 LQKENI. Trimming took 3 bases from V and 6 from J; bases not matched to a gene: 6. The CDR3 extends over 14 amino acids. CDR3 nucleotide sequence: TGTGCCAGCTCACCCGTGACAGGGGCCCAGACCCAGTACTTC. Protein sequence: CASSPVTGAQTQYF.

The chain carries TRBV6-5 and TRBJ1-1, with D maybe TRBD1 (6 bases). The CDR3 is made up of 14 amino acids. Trimming removed 8 bases from V and 4 bases from J, with 17 bases in between. Germline V gene data show CDR1 as MNHEY and CDR2 as SVGAGI. As DNA, the CDR3 is TGTGCCAGCGCCTACAGGGTGGAAAGCACTGAAGCTTTCTTT. This codes for CASAYRVESTEAFF.

The chain combines TRBV12-2 with TRBJ1-5. TRBV12-2 is deemed a pseudogene. There are 14 residues in the CDR3. The CDR3 DNA reads TGTGCAAGTCGCTTAAAGAGGGGCAATCAGCCCCAGCATTTT. Translation gives CASRLKRGNQPQHF.

The chain is built from TRBV19 and TRBJ1-6; TRBD1 might be the D (5 bases). The CDR3 sequence is 14 residues long. Germline CDR1 and CDR2: LNHDA and SQIVND (reference sequence). V was clipped by 2 bases and J by 10 bases, with 12 bases between them. CDR3 nucleotides: TGTGCCAGTAGTATAAAACAGGACAACTCACCCCTCCACTTT. Protein: CASSIKQDNSPLHF.